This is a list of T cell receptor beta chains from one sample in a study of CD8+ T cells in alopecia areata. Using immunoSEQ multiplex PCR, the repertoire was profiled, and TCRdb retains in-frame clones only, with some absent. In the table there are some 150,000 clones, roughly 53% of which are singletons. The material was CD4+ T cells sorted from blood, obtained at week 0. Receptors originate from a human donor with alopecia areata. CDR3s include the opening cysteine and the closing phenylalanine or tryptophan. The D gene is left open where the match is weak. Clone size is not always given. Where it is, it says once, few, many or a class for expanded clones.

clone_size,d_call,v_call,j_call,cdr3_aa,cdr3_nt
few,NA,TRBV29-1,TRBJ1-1,CSVTGGVGTEAFF,TGCAGCGTGACAGGTGGTGTGGGCACTGAAGCTTTCTTT
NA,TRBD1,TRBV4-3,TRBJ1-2,CASSQESTGEDGYTF,TGCGCCAGCAGCCAAGAGTCAACAGGGGAGGATGGCTACACCTTC
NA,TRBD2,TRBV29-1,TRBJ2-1,CSVREGGTYNEQFF,TGCAGCGTCCGGGAGGGAGGCACCTACAATGAGCAGTTCTTC
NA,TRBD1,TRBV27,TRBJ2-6,CASRGNRGRSGANVLTF,TGTGCCAGCAGAGGTAACAGGGGGCGATCTGGGGCCAACGTCCTGACTTTC
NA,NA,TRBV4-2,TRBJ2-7,CASSRQFPGGEQYF,TGTGCCAGCAGCCGACAGTTCCCGGGTGGGGAGCAGTACTTC
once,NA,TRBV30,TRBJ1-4,CAWSETGTQNEKLFF,TGTGCCTGGAGCGAGACCGGGACACAAAATGAAAAACTGTTTTTT
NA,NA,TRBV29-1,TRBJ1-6,CSVDPGIENSPLHF,TGCAGCGTTGATCCGGGTATAGAGAATTCACCCCTCCACTTT
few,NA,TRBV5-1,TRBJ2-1,CASSPDTEQFF,TGCGCCAGCAGCCCGGACACCGAGCAGTTCTTC
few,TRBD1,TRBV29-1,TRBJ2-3,CSVDRADTQYF,TGCAGCGTAGACAGGGCAGATACGCAGTATTTT
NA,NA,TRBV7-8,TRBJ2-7,CASSLSDFRVGEQYF,TGTGCCAGCAGCTTATCAGATTTCAGGGTTGGCGAGCAGTACTTC
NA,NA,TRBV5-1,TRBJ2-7,CASRSVGTNYEQYF,TGCGCCAGCAGAAGTGTAGGGACAAACTACGAGCAGTACTTC
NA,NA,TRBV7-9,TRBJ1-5,CASAGRPNQPQHF,TGTGCCAGCGCCGGTCGGCCCAATCAGCCCCAGCATTTT
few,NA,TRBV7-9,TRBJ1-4,CASSLGVTPEKLFF,TGTGCCAGCAGCTTAGGGGTTACCCCGGAAAAACTGTTTTTT
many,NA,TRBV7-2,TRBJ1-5,CASSLGSWEHQPQHF,TGTGCCAGCAGCTTAGGGTCTTGGGAGCATCAGCCCCAGCATTTT
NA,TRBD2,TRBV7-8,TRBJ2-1,CASSLGLAGSHNEQFF,TGTGCCAGCAGCTTAGGTCTAGCGGGGAGTCACAATGAGCAGTTCTTC
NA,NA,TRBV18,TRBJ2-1,CASSPQENEQFF,TGTGCCAGCTCACCGCAGGAGAATGAGCAGTTCTTC
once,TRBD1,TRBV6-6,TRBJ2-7,CASRKGTGGDEQYF,TGTGCCAGCCGGAAAGGGACAGGGGGCGACGAGCAGTACTTC
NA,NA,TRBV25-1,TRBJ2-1,CASSELGQGYNEQFF,TGTGCCAGCAGTGAACTCGGGCAGGGGTACAATGAGCAGTTCTTC
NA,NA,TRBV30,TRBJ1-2,CAWTRPPNYGYTF,TGTGCCTGGACAAGGCCCCCAAACTATGGCTACACCTTC
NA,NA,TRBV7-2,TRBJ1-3,CASSPGPNSGNTIYF,TGTGCCAGCAGCCCCGGGCCGAACTCTGGAAACACCATATATTTT
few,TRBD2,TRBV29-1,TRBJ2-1,CSFKRGKYNEQFF,TGCAGCTTCAAGCGGGGGAAGTACAATGAGCAGTTCTTC
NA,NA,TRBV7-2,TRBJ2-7,CASSLASGVEQYF,TGTGCCAGCAGCTTAGCGTCGGGGGTCGAGCAGTACTTC
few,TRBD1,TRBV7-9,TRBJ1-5,CASSLGTGNQPQHF,TGTGCCAGCAGCTTAGGGACAGGGAACCAGCCCCAGCATTTT
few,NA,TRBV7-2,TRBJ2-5,CASSRRQPPDGAQYF,TGTGCCAGCAGTCGTAGACAGCCCCCGGACGGGGCCCAGTACTTC
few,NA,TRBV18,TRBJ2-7,CASSKLDGYYEQYF,TGTGCCAGCTCAAAACTTGACGGGTACTACGAGCAGTACTTC
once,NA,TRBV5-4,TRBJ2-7,CASSLDPGGFYEQYF,TGTGCCAGCAGCTTGGATCCAGGGGGGTTCTACGAGCAGTACTTC
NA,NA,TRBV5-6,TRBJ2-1,CASSLGQFYNEQFF,TGTGCCAGCAGCTTGGGACAGTTTTACAATGAGCAGTTCTTC
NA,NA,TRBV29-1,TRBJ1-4,CSGGDSGEKLFF,TGCAGCGGAGGAGACAGTGGTGAAAAACTGTTTTTT
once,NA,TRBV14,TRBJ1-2,CASSRGGYGYTF,TGTGCCAGCAGCCGGGGGGGCTATGGCTACACCTTT
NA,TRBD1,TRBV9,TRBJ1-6,CASSSRTGANSPLHF,TGTGCCAGCAGCTCCCGGACAGGGGCTAATTCACCCCTCCACTTT
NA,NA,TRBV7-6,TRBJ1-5,CASSLDRYQPQHF,TGTGCCAGCAGCTTAGATCGTTATCAGCCCCAGCATTTT
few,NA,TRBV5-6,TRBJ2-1,CASSLGPHDEQFF,TGTGCCAGCAGCTTGGGCCCTCACGATGAGCAGTTCTTC
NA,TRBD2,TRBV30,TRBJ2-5,CAWTAGTSGGIETQYF,TGTGCCTGGACCGCTGGGACTAGCGGGGGTATAGAGACCCAGTACTTC
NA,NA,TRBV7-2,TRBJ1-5,CASSQAGGAGQPQHF,TGTGCCAGCAGCCAAGCGGGGGGCGCAGGGCAGCCCCAGCATTTT
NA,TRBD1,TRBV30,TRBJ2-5,CAWSFSRGHPRKETQYF,TGTGCCTGGAGTTTCTCCAGGGGGCACCCCCGAAAAGAGACCCAGTACTTC
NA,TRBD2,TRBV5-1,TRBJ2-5,CASSLLSGEETQYF,TGCGCCAGCAGCTTGCTGAGCGGGGAGGAGACCCAGTACTTC
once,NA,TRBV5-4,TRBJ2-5,CASSLRGQETQYF,TGTGCCAGCAGCTTGAGGGGGCAAGAGACCCAGTACTTC
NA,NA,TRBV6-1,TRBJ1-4,CATRRGDEKLFF,TGTGCCACCCGGAGGGGGGATGAAAAACTGTTTTTT
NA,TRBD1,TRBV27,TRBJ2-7,CAVRGYSYEQYF,TGTGCCGTCAGGGGGTACAGCTACGAGCAGTACTTC
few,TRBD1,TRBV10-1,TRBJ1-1,CASSSGGLAEAFF,TGCGCCAGCAGCTCAGGGGGCCTCGCTGAAGCTTTCTTT
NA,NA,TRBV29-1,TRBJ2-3,CSVSAGTDTQYF,TGCAGCGTTTCCGCGGGGACAGATACGCAGTATTTT
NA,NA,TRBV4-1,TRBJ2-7,CASSQGNGGRSYEQYF,TGCGCCAGCAGCCAAGGGAACGGGGGCCGCTCCTACGAGCAGTACTTC
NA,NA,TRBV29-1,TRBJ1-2,CSVGAANNYGYTF,TGCAGCGTTGGGGCAGCCAATAACTATGGCTACACCTTC
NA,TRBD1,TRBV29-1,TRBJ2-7,CSDERGQEGNYEQYF,TGCAGCGACGAGAGGGGACAGGAGGGGAACTACGAGCAGTACTTC
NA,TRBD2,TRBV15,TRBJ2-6,CATSRLADTSGANVLTF,TGTGCCACCAGCAGACTAGCGGATACCTCTGGGGCCAACGTCCTGACTTTC
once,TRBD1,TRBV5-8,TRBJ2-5,CASTSTPTGRSWGQYF,TGTGCCAGCACCTCCACACCGACAGGGAGAAGTTGGGGCCAGTACTTC
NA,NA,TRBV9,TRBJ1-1,CASSVSGMGEAFF,TGTGCCAGCAGCGTAAGTGGTATGGGTGAAGCTTTCTTT
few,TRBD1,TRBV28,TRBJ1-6,CASSTRQGRYNSPLHF,TGTGCCAGCAGTACACGACAGGGGAGATATAATTCACCCCTCCACTTT
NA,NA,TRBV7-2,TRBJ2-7,CASSFNRAYEQYF,TGTGCCAGCAGCTTCAACAGGGCCTACGAGCAGTACTTC
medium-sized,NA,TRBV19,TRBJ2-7,CASQLDHGTSTYEQYF,TGTGCCAGTCAGTTGGACCACGGGACTTCCACCTACGAGCAGTACTTC
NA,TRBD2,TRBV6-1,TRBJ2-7,CASTPSRTSRIEQYF,TGTGCCAGCACCCCCTCCAGGACTAGCCGGATCGAGCAGTACTTC
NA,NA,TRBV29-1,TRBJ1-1,CSATLAGGDTEAFF,TGCAGCGCCACCTTGGCGGGGGGGGACACTGAAGCTTTCTTT
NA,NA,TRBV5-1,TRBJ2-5,CASSLGAETQYF,TGCGCCAGCAGCTTGGGGGCCGAGACCCAGTACTTC
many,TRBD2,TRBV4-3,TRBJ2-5,CASSLGLAVQETQYF,TGCGCCAGCAGCCTGGGACTAGCGGTCCAAGAGACCCAGTACTTC
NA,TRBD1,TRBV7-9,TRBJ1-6,CASSSQGYNSPLHF,TGTGCCAGCAGCTCACAGGGGTACAATTCACCCCTCCACTTT
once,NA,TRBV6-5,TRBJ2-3,CASNRDTQYF,TGTGCCAGCAATAGAGATACGCAGTATTTT
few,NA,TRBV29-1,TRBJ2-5,CSVGVGGGETQYF,TGCAGCGTCGGCGTCGGCGGAGGGGAGACCCAGTACTTC
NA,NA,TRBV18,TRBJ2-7,CASSPRPGEQYF,TGTGCCAGCTCACCCCGACCCGGGGAGCAGTACTTC
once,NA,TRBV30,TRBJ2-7,CAWSGGAHYEQYF,TGTGCCTGGAGTGGGGGGGCGCACTACGAGCAGTACTTC